These T cell receptor beta chains were read from a single sample in a study of T cells expressing NK-cell markers. TCRdb re-called the 5' RACE reads and gives one entry per CDR3 protein, without DNA. Its listing shows roughly 390,000 distinct CDR3 sequences. The sequenced sample consisted of blood T cells: a sorted CD56 or NKG2C T cell subset, CD4+ or CD8+ T cells, or bulk PBMC T cells (not recorded which). Every receptor here comes from a man aged 18-69 years in good health. Each CDR3 is given with its conserved first and last residue.

j_call v_call cdr3_length cdr3_aa
TRBJ2-3 TRBV6-1 14 CASSTGGWTDTQYF
TRBJ1-5 TRBV7-8 14 CASSDDRGNQPQHF
TRBJ1-6 TRBV2 13 CASRSGGESPLHF
TRBJ1-2 TRBV5-1 16 CASRLRSGTGEMGYTF
TRBJ2-4 TRBV29-1 16 CSVEVRTGGWKNIQYF
TRBJ2-1 TRBV5-1 17 CASSWGRQRGDYNEQFF
TRBJ2-1 TRBV19 12 CASGQGWNEQFF
TRBJ2-3 TRBV7-6 16 CASSLSASGGPDTQYF
TRBJ2-3 TRBV6-1 15 CASSLDRGGSDTQYF
TRBJ2-1 TRBV14 17 CASSHVTDRGHYNEQFF
TRBJ2-7 TRBV12-3/TRBV12-4 14 CASSTSGPFYEQYF
TRBJ2-7 TRBV5-1 17 CASSPGLAGISSYEQYF
TRBJ1-5 TRBV20-1 14 CSARVPGNNQPQHF
TRBJ2-1 TRBV5-1 16 CASRDRDRGLDDEQFF
TRBJ2-7 TRBV20-1 15 CSARVLAGSGYEQYF
TRBJ1-3 TRBV6-5 16 CASSSTGTASGNTIYF
TRBJ2-7 TRBV7-2 14 CASSPDRGAYEQYF
TRBJ2-3 TRBV6-1 14 CASRNRVPTDTQYF
TRBJ1-1 TRBV15 14 CATSRPDRGTEAFF
TRBJ1-1 TRBV7-9 16 CASSFGPQIWNTEAFF
TRBJ2-1 TRBV18 17 CASSPNVPGQDYNEQFF
TRBJ1-2 TRBV7-9 15 CASSLWEGRNYGYTF